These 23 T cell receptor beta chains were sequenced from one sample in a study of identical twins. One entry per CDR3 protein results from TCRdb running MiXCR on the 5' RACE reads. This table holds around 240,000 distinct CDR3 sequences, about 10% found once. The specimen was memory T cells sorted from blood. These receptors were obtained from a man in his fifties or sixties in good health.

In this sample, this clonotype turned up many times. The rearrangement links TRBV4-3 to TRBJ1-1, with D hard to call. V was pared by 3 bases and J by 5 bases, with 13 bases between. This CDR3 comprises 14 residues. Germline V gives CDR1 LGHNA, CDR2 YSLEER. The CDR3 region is CASSQEGRATEAFF. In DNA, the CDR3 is TGCGCCAGCAGCCAGGAGGGAAGGGCGACTGAAGCTTTCTTT.

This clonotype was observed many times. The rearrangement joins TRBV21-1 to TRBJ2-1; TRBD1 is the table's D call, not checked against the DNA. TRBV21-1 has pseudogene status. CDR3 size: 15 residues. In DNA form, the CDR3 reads TGTGCCAGCAGCAAGGCTGGGGACGGTTACAATGAGCAGTTCTTC. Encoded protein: CASSKAGDGYNEQFF.

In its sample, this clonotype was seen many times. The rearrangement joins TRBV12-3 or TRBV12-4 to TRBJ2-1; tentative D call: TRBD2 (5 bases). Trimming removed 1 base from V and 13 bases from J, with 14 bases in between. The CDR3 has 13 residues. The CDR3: CASSLVPNTGQFF. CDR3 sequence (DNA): TGTGCCAGCAGTTTAGTCCCGAATACGGGACAGTTCTTC.

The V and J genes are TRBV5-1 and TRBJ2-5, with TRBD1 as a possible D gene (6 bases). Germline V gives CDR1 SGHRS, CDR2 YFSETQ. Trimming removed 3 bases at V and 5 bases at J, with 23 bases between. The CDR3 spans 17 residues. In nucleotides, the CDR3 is TGCGCCAGCAGCTCTCCGGACAGACTCGACGCCTCGGAGACCCAGTACTTC. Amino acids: CASSSPDRLDASETQYF.

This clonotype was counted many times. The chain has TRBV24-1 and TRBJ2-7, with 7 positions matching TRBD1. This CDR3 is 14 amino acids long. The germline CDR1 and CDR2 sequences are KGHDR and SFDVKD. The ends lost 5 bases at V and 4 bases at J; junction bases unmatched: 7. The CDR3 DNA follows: TGTGCCACCAGTGGCCGGGACAGTGTATACGAGCAGTACTTC. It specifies CATSGRDSVYEQYF.

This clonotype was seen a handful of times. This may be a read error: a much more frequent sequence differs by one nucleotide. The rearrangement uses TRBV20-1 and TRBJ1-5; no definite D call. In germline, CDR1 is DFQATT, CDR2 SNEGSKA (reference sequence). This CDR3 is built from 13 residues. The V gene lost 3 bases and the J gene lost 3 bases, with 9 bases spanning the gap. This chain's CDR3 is CSASEINNQPQHF. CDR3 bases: TGCAGTGCTAGTGAGATAAACAATCAGCCCCAGCATTTT.

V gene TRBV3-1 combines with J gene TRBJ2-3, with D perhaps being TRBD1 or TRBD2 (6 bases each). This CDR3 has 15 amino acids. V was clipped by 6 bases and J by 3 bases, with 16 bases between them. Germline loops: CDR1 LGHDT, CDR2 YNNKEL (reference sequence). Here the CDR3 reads CASSRGTPRTDTQYF. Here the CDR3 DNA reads TGTGCCAGCAGTCGCGGGACACCCAGAACAGATACGCAGTATTTT.

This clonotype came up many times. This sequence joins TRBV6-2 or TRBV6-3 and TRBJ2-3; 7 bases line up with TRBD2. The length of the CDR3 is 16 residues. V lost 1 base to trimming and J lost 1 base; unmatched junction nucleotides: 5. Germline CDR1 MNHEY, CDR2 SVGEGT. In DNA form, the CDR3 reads TGTGCCAGCAGTTACTACGGAGCGGGACGCACAGATACGCAGTATTTT. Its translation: CASSYYGAGRTDTQYF.

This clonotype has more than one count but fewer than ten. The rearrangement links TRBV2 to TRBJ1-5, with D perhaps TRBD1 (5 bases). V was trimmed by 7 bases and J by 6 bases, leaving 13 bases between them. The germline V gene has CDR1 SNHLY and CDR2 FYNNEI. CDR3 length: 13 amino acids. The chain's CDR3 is CASKDWGTQPQHF. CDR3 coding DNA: TGTGCCAGCAAGGATTGGGGGACTCAGCCCCAGCATTTT.

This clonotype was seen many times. The CDR3 here is CASSPLTRNTEAFF. CDR3 sequence (DNA): TGTGCCAGCAGCCCTTTAACCAGAAACACTGAAGCTTTCTTT. This sequence joins TRBV12-3 or TRBV12-4 and TRBJ1-1; D remains ambiguous. Trimming left V 6 bases short and J 2 bases short, with 13 bases between. This CDR3 contains 14 residues.

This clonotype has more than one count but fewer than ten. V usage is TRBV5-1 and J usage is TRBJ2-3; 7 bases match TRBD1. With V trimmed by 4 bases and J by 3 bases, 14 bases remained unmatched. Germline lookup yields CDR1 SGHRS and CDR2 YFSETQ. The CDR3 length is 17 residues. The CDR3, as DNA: TGCGCCAGCAGCCCCGGGACAGTGGTCCTTGGGACAGATACGCAGTATTTT. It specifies CASSPGTVVLGTDTQYF.

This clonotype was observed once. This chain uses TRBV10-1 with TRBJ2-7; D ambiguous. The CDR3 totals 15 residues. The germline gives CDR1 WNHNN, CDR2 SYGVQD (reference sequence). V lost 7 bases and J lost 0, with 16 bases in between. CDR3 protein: CASTWANTSSYEQYF. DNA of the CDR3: TGCGCCAGCACTTGGGCCAATACGAGCTCCTACGAGCAGTACTTC.

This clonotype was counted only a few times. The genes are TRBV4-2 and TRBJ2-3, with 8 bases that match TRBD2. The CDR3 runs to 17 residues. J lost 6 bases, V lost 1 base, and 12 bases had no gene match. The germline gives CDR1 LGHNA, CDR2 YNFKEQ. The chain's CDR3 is CASSQGKSGRSTDTQYF. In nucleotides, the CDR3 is TGTGCCAGCAGCCAAGGAAAGAGCGGGAGATCTACGGATACGCAGTATTTT.

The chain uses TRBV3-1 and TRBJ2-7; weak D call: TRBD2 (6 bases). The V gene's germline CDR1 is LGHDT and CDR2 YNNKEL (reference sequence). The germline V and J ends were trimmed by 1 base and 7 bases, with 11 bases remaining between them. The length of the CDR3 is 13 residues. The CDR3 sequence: CASSQGTRGEQYF. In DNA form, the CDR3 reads TGTGCCAGCAGCCAAGGGACCCGGGGGGAGCAGTACTTC.

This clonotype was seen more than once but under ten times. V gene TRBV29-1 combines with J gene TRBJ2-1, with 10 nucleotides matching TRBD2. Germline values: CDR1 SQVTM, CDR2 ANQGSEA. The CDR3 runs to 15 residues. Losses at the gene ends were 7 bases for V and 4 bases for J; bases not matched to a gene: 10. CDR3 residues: CSATPSSGRYNEQFF. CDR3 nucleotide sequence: TGCAGCGCTACTCCCTCTAGCGGGAGATACAATGAGCAGTTCTTC.

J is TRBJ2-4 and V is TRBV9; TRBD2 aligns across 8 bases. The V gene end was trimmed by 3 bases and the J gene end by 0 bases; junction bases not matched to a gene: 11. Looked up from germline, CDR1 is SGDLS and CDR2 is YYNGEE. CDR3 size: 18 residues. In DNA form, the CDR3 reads TGTGCCAGCAGCGGAAATATAGGGCTAGCGGGAGCCAAAAACATTCAGTACTTC. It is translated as CASSGNIGLAGAKNIQYF.

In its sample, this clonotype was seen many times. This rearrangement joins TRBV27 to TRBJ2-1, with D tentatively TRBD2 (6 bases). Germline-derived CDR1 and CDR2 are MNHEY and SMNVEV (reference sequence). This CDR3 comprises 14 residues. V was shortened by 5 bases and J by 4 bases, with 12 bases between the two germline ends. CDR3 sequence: CASSRDSTYNEQFF. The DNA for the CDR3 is TGTGCCAGCAGTCGGGACTCAACATACAATGAGCAGTTCTTC.

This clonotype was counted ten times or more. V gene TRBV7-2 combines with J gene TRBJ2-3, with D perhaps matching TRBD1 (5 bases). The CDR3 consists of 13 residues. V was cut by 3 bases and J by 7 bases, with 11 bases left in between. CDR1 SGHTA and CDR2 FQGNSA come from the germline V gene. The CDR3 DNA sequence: TGTGCCAGCAGCTTGGGGCTAGTGCATACGCAGTATTTT. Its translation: CASSLGLVHTQYF. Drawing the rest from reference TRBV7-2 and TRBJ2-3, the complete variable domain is GAGVSQSPSNKVTEKGKDVELRCDPISGHTALYWYRQSLGQGLEFLIYFQGNSAPDKSGLPSDRFSAERTGGSVSTLTIQRTQQEDSAVYLCASSLGLVHTQYFGPGTRLTVL.

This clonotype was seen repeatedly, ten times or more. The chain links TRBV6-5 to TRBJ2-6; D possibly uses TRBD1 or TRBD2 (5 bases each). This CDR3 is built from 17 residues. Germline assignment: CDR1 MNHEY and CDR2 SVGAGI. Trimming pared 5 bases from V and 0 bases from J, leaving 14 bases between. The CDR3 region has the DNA TGTGCCAGCAGTAATTCGGGACGGACCTCTGGGGCCAACGTCCTGACTTTC. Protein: CASSNSGRTSGANVLTF.

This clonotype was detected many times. CDR3 in amino acids: CSAPSANQPQHF. The CDR3 bases are TGCAGTGCTCCGTCCGCAAATCAGCCCCAGCATTTT. V usage is TRBV20-1 and J usage is TRBJ1-5; D unclear. Trimming cost V 5 bases and J 4 bases, with 9 bases left between them. The CDR3 has 12 amino acids. The germline V gene encodes CDR1 DFQATT and CDR2 SNEGSKA (reference sequence).

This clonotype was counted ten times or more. Here the CDR3 reads CASSPIRDSEQYF. CDR3 in DNA: TGTGCCAGCTCACCAATCAGGGATAGCGAGCAGTACTTC. V gene TRBV18 combines with J gene TRBJ2-7, with D maybe TRBD1 (5 bases). The CDR3 runs to 13 residues. Germline assignment: CDR1 KGHSH and CDR2 LQKENI. V lost 2 bases to trimming and J lost 6 bases, with 11 bases between them.

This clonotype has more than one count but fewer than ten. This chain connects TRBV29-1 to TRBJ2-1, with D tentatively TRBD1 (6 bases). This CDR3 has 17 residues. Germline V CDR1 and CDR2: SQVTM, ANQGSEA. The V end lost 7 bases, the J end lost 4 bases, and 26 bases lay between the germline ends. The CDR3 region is CSAQLPLGRGKYNEQFF. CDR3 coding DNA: TGCAGCGCCCAACTTCCTCTGGGCAGGGGAAAATACAATGAGCAGTTCTTC.

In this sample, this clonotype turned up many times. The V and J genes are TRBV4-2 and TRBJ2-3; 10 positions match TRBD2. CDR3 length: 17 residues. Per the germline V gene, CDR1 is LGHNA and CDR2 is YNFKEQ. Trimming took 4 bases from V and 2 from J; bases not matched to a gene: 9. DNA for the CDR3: TGTGCCAGCAGCCCTGGGTCTAGCGGGGGATACACAGATACGCAGTATTTT. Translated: CASSPGSSGGYTDTQYF.